One and the same sample provided the 27 T cell receptor beta chains below, sequenced in a study of blood T cells in healthy people across ages. It was with a sample-barcoded 5' primer and a J-beta primer mix that a second PCR of roughly 6 to 12 cycles was run. Each CDR3 protein gets one entry after TCRdb re-called the 5' RACE reads with MiXCR. This table holds more than 1.4 million distinct CDR3 sequences, roughly 40% found once. The sample taken for sequencing was blood. The receptors here all came from a woman between 18 and 29 years old in good health.

This clonotype turned up a few times. V gene TRBV20-1 combines with J gene TRBJ1-2; the D is unclear. The ends were cut back, 3 bases at V and 4 bases at J, with 6 bases in the middle. The CDR3 extends over 11 amino acids. CDR1 and CDR2 from the germline V gene are DFQATT and SNEGSKA (reference sequence). DNA of the CDR3: TGCAGTGCTAGCGGAACCTATGGCTACACCTTC. It codes for CSASGTYGYTF.

This clonotype has just a few counts. This rearrangement joins TRBV6-1 to TRBJ2-7; D not resolved. V was shortened by 3 bases and J by 10 bases, with 10 bases between the two germline ends. The germline gives CDR1 MNHNS, CDR2 SASEGT. CDR3 length: 11 amino acids. The CDR3: CASSEVIFQYF. CDR3 DNA sequence: TGTGCCAGCAGTGAGGTGATCTTTCAGTACTTC.

This sequence joins TRBV20-1 and TRBJ2-1; D gene unclear. Germline V lookup: CDR1 DFQATT, CDR2 SNEGSKA (reference sequence). This CDR3 is 14 amino acids long. Trimming took off 0 bases at V and 6 bases at J, with 12 bases between the two ends. The CDR3 protein is CSARDKDETNEQFF. CDR3 coding DNA: TGCAGTGCTAGAGATAAGGATGAAACCAATGAGCAGTTCTTC.

This clonotype was detected only a few times. The chain employs TRBV5-1 and TRBJ2-7, with D perhaps assigned TRBD1 or TRBD2 (5 bases each). The CDR3 runs 19 residues. Germline V gene lookup returns CDR1 SGHRS and CDR2 YFSETQ. The germline V and J ends were trimmed by 1 base and 0 bases, with 23 bases remaining between them. The CDR3 sequence: CASSLMVSGSWGSSYEQYF. Written as DNA, the CDR3 is TGCGCCAGCAGCTTGATGGTTTCAGGGTCGTGGGGGAGCTCCTACGAGCAGTACTTC. Supplemented by reference TRBV5-1 and TRBJ2-7, the full variable domain reads KAGVTQTPRYLIKTRGQQVTLSCSPISGHRSVSWYQQTPGQGLQFLFEYFSETQRNKGNFPGRFSGRQFSNSRSEMNVSTLELGDSALYLCASSLMVSGSWGSSYEQYFGPGTRLTVT.

This sequence joins TRBV20-1 and TRBJ2-1; maybe TRBD2 (5 bases). Trimming pared 4 bases from V and 0 bases from J, leaving 16 bases between. This CDR3 is built from 16 residues. The germline gives CDR1 DFQATT, CDR2 SNEGSKA (reference sequence). CDR3 sequence (DNA): TGCAGTGCTAACCTCCCAGGACTCAGCTCCTACAATGAGCAGTTCTTC. It translates to CSANLPGLSSYNEQFF.

CDR3 nucleotide sequence: TGTGCCAGCAGTTTATCCGGGACTAGCGGCTACGAGCAGTACTTC. It specifies CASSLSGTSGYEQYF. The rearrangement uses TRBV27 and TRBJ2-7; 11 nucleotides match TRBD2. The V segment lost 0 bases and the J segment 3 bases; nucleotides outside the gene matches: 1. The germline V gene has CDR1 MNHEY and CDR2 SMNVEV (reference sequence). The CDR3 totals 15 residues.

The J gene is TRBJ2-1, the V gene TRBV9; D remains unclear. The V end lost 0 bases, the J end lost 8 bases, and 12 bases lay between the germline ends. The CDR3 has 14 amino acids. Germline lookup yields CDR1 SGDLS and CDR2 YYNGEE. This chain's CDR3 is CASSVEARGDEQFF. DNA for the CDR3: TGTGCCAGCAGCGTAGAAGCTAGAGGCGATGAGCAGTTCTTC. Supplemented by reference TRBV9 and TRBJ2-1, the full variable domain reads DSGVTQTPKHLITATGQRVTLRCSPRSGDLSVYWYQQSLDQGLQFLIQYYNGEERAKGNILERFSAQQFPDLHSELNLSSLELGDSALYFCASSVEARGDEQFFGPGTRLTVL.

A single count supports this clonotype. The V gene is TRBV2, the J gene TRBJ2-3; 9 bases are shared with TRBD2. This CDR3 contains 15 residues. Germline V gene lookup returns CDR1 SNHLY and CDR2 FYNNEI. The ends lost 6 bases at V and 2 bases at J; junction bases unmatched: 6. In nucleotides, the CDR3 is TGTGCCAGCAGGGCTAGCGGGACTTACACAGATACGCAGTATTTT. Residues: CASRASGTYTDTQYF.

This clonotype appeared many times. This chain links TRBV29-1 with TRBJ2-1, with TRBD2 matching over 13 bases. The CDR3 runs 16 residues. Germline V CDR1 and CDR2: SQVTM, ANQGSEA. The V and J ends lost 4 bases and 2 bases, in that order; junction bases with no gene match: 5. This CDR3 reads CSVGTSGGLAYNEQFF. As DNA, the CDR3 is TGCAGCGTTGGGACTAGCGGGGGCTTAGCCTACAATGAGCAGTTCTTC.

This clonotype was counted only a few times. The chain employs TRBV6-1 and TRBJ1-2; weak D call: TRBD1 (6 bases). V was trimmed by 2 bases and J by 4 bases, leaving 8 bases between them. CDR1 and CDR2 (germline): MNHNS, SASEGT. The CDR3 covers 13 residues. The CDR3 spells CASSEQGTYGYTF. In DNA form, the CDR3 reads TGTGCCAGCAGTGAACAGGGGACCTATGGCTACACCTTC.

This chain links TRBV20-1 with TRBJ2-1; 8 bases are shared with TRBD2. The V gene's germline CDR1 is DFQATT and CDR2 SNEGSKA (reference sequence). The CDR3 sequence is 15 residues long. Trimming at V came to 1 base and at J to 3 bases, leaving 5 bases not matched to a gene. The CDR3 region is CSARGSGGRYNEQFF. CDR3 nucleotide sequence: TGCAGTGCTAGAGGAAGCGGGGGCCGCTACAATGAGCAGTTCTTC.

This clonotype has a handful of counts. This chain connects TRBV9 to TRBJ2-1; D is ambiguous. Looked up from germline, CDR1 is SGDLS and CDR2 is YYNGEE. V was shortened by 2 bases and J by 2 bases, with 8 bases between the two germline ends. The CDR3 length is 14 residues. CDR3 region: CASSVYFTYNEQFF. CDR3 DNA: TGTGCCAGCAGCGTGTACTTCACCTACAATGAGCAGTTCTTC. Based on the CDR3 plus reference TRBV9 and TRBJ2-1, the full variable domain is DSGVTQTPKHLITATGQRVTLRCSPRSGDLSVYWYQQSLDQGLQFLIQYYNGEERAKGNILERFSAQQFPDLHSELNLSSLELGDSALYFCASSVYFTYNEQFFGPGTRLTVL.

The chain uses TRBV30 and TRBJ2-7; the D gene is possibly TRBD2 (6 bases). The CDR3 has 13 amino acids. Germline V gene data show CDR1 as GTSNPN and CDR2 as SVGIG (reference sequence). Between the trimmed V and J ends, which lost 4 bases and 0 bases, there was a span of 10 bases. The CDR3, as DNA: TGTGCCTGGACCGACGGGAGCTCCTACGAGCAGTACTTC. Its protein is CAWTDGSSYEQYF.

The V and J genes are TRBV2 and TRBJ2-3, with 11 bases identical to TRBD2. The CDR3 has 16 residues. CDR1 and CDR2 from the germline V gene are SNHLY and FYNNEI. Unmatched junction bases numbered 7, after V lost 5 bases and J lost 3 bases. The CDR3 is CASSLLAGGGTDTQYF. CDR3 DNA: TGTGCCAGCAGTCTTCTAGCGGGAGGCGGGACAGATACGCAGTATTTT.

This clonotype was picked up one time. V gene TRBV19 combines with J gene TRBJ1-2; D is undetermined. Germline V gives CDR1 LNHDA, CDR2 SQIVND (reference sequence). Trimming took off 4 bases at V and 0 bases at J, with 12 bases between the two ends. The CDR3 has 15 amino acids. The CDR3 nucleotides read TGTGCCAGTAGTAGGATCGGGGAAGCTAACTATGGCTACACCTTC. This sequence encodes CASSRIGEANYGYTF.

This chain joins TRBV4-1 and TRBJ2-3; TRBD1 aligns across 10 bases. This CDR3 contains 16 residues. V dropped 2 bases and J dropped 5; count of bases not matched to a gene: 7. In germline, CDR1 is MGHRA, CDR2 YSYEKL. The CDR3 sequence is CASSQPDRGRGDTQYF. The CDR3 region has the DNA TGCGCCAGCAGCCAACCCGACAGGGGGCGAGGAGATACGCAGTATTTT.

This clonotype has more than one count but fewer than ten. V is TRBV5-1 and J is TRBJ2-7; D is possibly TRBD1 or TRBD2 (5 bases each). The germline V gene has CDR1 SGHRS and CDR2 YFSETQ. Trimming removed 0 bases from V and 2 bases from J, with 12 bases in between. The CDR3 runs to 15 residues. This CDR3 is CASSLGWDEPYEQYF. CDR3 in DNA: TGCGCCAGCAGCTTGGGATGGGACGAACCCTACGAGCAGTACTTC.

This clonotype has just a few counts. The chain is built from TRBV20-1 and TRBJ1-4, with D unresolved. Germline CDR1 and CDR2: DFQATT and SNEGSKA (reference sequence). The V gene lost 1 base and the J gene lost 3 bases, with 3 bases spanning the gap. The CDR3 has 12 amino acids. The chain's CDR3 is CSARGSNEKLFF. The CDR3 region has the DNA TGCAGTGCTAGAGGATCTAATGAAAAACTGTTTTTT.

The V and J genes are TRBV27 and TRBJ2-5, with 9 positions matching TRBD2. From germline, CDR1 is MNHEY and CDR2 SMNVEV (reference sequence). This CDR3 has 15 amino acids. Trimming at V came to 2 bases and at J to 5 bases, leaving 6 bases not matched to a gene. CDR3 DNA sequence: TGTGCCAGCAGTTTAAGGCTAGCGGGACGCGAGACCCAGTACTTC. As protein: CASSLRLAGRETQYF.

This clonotype was seen more than once but under ten times. The CDR3: CASKAQETQYF. In DNA form, the CDR3 reads TGTGCCAGCAAAGCCCAGGAGACCCAGTACTTC. V gene TRBV28 combines with J gene TRBJ2-5; D not certain. This CDR3 is built from 11 residues. Trimming stripped 7 bases from V and 5 bases from J, with 8 bases between. The germline gives CDR1 MDHEN, CDR2 SYDVKM.

This chain joins TRBV28 and TRBJ1-1; D ambiguous. Trimming left V 5 bases short and J 0 bases short, with 13 bases between. The CDR3 runs to 15 residues. Germline V gene sequence: CDR1 MDHEN, CDR2 SYDVKM. CDR3 DNA: TGTGCCAGCAGTACCCTTCACGCCATGAACACTGAAGCTTTCTTT. This codes for CASSTLHAMNTEAFF.

This clonotype occurred once. This rearrangement joins TRBV12-3 or TRBV12-4 to TRBJ2-1; TRBD2 matches at 10 bases. The CDR3 sequence is 15 residues long. V was pared by 5 bases and J by 7 bases, with 8 bases of the junction left unmatched. The CDR3 region has the DNA TGTGCCAGCAGTGAAGCGGGAGGGCCGGAGAATGAGCAGTTCTTC. Protein product: CASSEAGGPENEQFF.

V usage is TRBV6-5 and J usage is TRBJ2-7, with 8 bases matching TRBD2. The CDR3 extends over 13 amino acids. Germline V gene lookup returns CDR1 MNHEY and CDR2 SVGAGI. The junction had 7 bases not matched to a gene; V was cut back by 10 bases and J by 2 bases. CDR3 sequence reads: CATKPGGTYEQYF. The CDR3 coding sequence is TGTGCCACCAAGCCGGGAGGGACCTACGAGCAGTACTTC.

This sequence joins TRBV4-2 and TRBJ2-1, with 11 nucleotides matching TRBD2. The better agreement between TRBJ2-7 and the DNA end casts doubt on the J call. This CDR3 is built from 17 residues. Germline V gene lookup returns CDR1 LGHNA and CDR2 YNFKEQ. In DNA, the CDR3 is TGTGCCAGCAGCCAAGGGGCTAGCGGGAGGAGTTACAATGAGCAGTACTTC. It encodes CASSQGASGRSYNEQYF.

This clonotype was counted a few times. J is TRBJ2-3 and V is TRBV10-3; D may be TRBD2 (6 bases). Looked up from germline, CDR1 is ENHRY and CDR2 is SYGVKD. This CDR3 region has 14 residues. The V end lost 9 bases, the J end lost 2 bases, and 15 bases lay between the germline ends. The CDR3 sequence is CAIATGDSTDTQYF. The CDR3 coding sequence is TGTGCCATTGCGACGGGGGATTCCACAGATACGCAGTATTTT.

The genes are TRBV6-4 and TRBJ2-6; D gene ambiguous. The germline CDR1 and CDR2 sequences are MRHNA and SNTAGT. Trimming shortened V by 3 bases and J by 0 bases, and 3 bases separated the two germline ends. The CDR3 is 14 amino acids. CDR3 DNA sequence: TGTGCCAGCAGTGAGTACTCTGGGGCCAACGTCCTGACTTTC. Translating it yields CASSEYSGANVLTF.

The chain uses TRBV7-3 and TRBJ2-6, with 8 bases that match TRBD1. Germline V gene lookup returns CDR1 SGHTA and CDR2 FQGTGA. This CDR3 has 18 amino acids. V was pared by 5 bases and J by 0 bases, with 9 bases of the junction left unmatched. DNA for the CDR3: TGTGCCAGCAGCCCGATCCCCCAGGGGGCCTCTGGGGCCAACGTCCTGACTTTC. Residues: CASSPIPQGASGANVLTF.